These 23 T cell receptor beta chains share one sample of origin, sequenced in a study of control samples from healthy donors and cancer patients. Assay: immunoSEQ multiplex PCR; the TCRdb copy retains only in-frame clones and omits some. The sample yields about 160,000 clones, about 93% seen once. The sample taken for sequencing was blood. The source of these receptors is a woman aged 30 to 39 in good health.

V is TRBV18 and J is TRBJ2-3; possibly TRBD1 or TRBD2 for D (5 bases each). Trimming stripped 3 bases from V and 2 bases from J, with 12 bases between. Germline lookup yields CDR1 KGHSH and CDR2 LQKENI. The length of the CDR3 is 15 residues. CDR3 coding DNA: TGTGCCAGCTCACCGATCGGGGCCCTCACAGATACGCAGTATTTT. It is translated as CASSPIGALTDTQYF.

The V call is TRBV2, the J call TRBJ2-5; TRBD2 matches 10 bases. Losses at the gene ends were 1 base for V and 2 bases for J; bases not matched to a gene: 1. CDR1 is SNHLY, CDR2 FYNNEI, per germline. This CDR3 has 15 amino acids. This CDR3 is CASSEGTSGQETQYF. The CDR3 nucleotides are TGTGCCAGCAGTGAAGGGACTAGCGGTCAAGAGACCCAGTACTTC.

CDR3 region: CASSVTSGRGNEQYF. As DNA, the CDR3 is TGCGCCAGCAGCGTTACTAGCGGGAGGGGGAACGAGCAGTACTTC. This sequence joins TRBV5-1 and TRBJ2-7, with 13 bases that match TRBD2. J gave up 5 bases and V 4 bases, and 6 bases lay outside the gene matches. The CDR3 consists of 15 residues. Germline CDR1 and CDR2: SGHRS and YFSETQ.

This chain uses TRBV5-1 with TRBJ2-1; TRBD2 matches 11 bases. Germline V gene data show CDR1 as SGHRS and CDR2 as YFSETQ. V was clipped by 6 bases and J by 5 bases; unmatched bases: 7. The CDR3 consists of 15 residues. The CDR3 region is CASKPPGLADNEQFF. For the CDR3, the DNA is TGCGCCAGCAAACCTCCGGGACTAGCGGACAATGAGCAGTTCTTC.

The V call is TRBV15, the J call TRBJ2-3; 9 nucleotides agree with TRBD1. This CDR3 is 15 amino acids long. The germline V gene encodes CDR1 LNHNV and CDR2 YYDKDF (reference sequence). J was trimmed by 5 bases and V by 1 base; bases with no gene match: 4. This CDR3 is CATSRGGQGGDTQYF. CDR3 DNA: TGTGCCACCAGCAGAGGGGGACAGGGCGGAGATACGCAGTATTTT.

The chain has TRBV27 and TRBJ2-7; 9 nucleotides align to TRBD2. This CDR3 is built from 16 residues. With 0 bases clipped from V and 6 bases from J, the junction kept 9 bases outside the gene matches. Looked up from germline, CDR1 is MNHEY and CDR2 is SMNVEV (reference sequence). The CDR3 region is CASSLSPGLANGEQYF. CDR3 bases: TGTGCCAGCAGTTTATCACCGGGACTAGCAAACGGCGAGCAGTACTTC.

The rearrangement joins TRBV28 to TRBJ2-7; no clear D. The germline gives CDR1 MDHEN, CDR2 SYDVKM. V lost 3 bases and J lost 3, with 9 bases in between. The CDR3 runs to 13 residues. CDR3 DNA: TGTGCCAGCAGTTTTTGGGGTGGCTACGAGCAGTACTTC. Protein product: CASSFWGGYEQYF.

About this clone itself: Other DNA sequences in this specimen translate into the identical CDR3. The chain joins TRBV7-2 to TRBJ1-5, with a weak D call TRBD1 (5 bases). This CDR3 comprises 13 residues. Germline CDR1 reads SGHTA; CDR2 reads FQGNSA. V lost 3 bases and J 7 bases, leaving 10 bases between the germline ends. The CDR3 protein is CASSLVWGQPQHF. CDR3 DNA sequence: TGTGCCAGCAGCTTGGTATGGGGGCAGCCCCAGCATTTT.

This sequence joins TRBV2 and TRBJ2-7; D possibly matches TRBD1 or TRBD2 (5 bases each). This CDR3 region has 13 residues. Trimming stripped 7 bases from V and 4 bases from J, with 14 bases between. Per germline, CDR1 SNHLY and CDR2 FYNNEI. The DNA of the CDR3 is TGTGCCAGCACTGGGGACCGTTCATACGAGCAGTACTTC. As protein: CASTGDRSYEQYF.

The chain links TRBV7-3 to TRBJ2-1, with TRBD2 matching 12 bases. CDR3 length: 16 amino acids. V dropped 5 bases and J dropped 8; count of bases not matched to a gene: 10. CDR1 and CDR2 (germline): SGHTA, FQGTGA. The CDR3 is CASSAMRLAGVDEQFF. The CDR3 DNA follows: TGTGCCAGCAGCGCAATGAGACTAGCGGGAGTGGATGAGCAGTTCTTC.

The chain employs TRBV19 and TRBJ2-3; 10 bases align to TRBD1. The trim removed 5 bases at V and 2 bases at J, leaving 10 bases unmatched. CDR1 is LNHDA and CDR2 is SQIVND in the germline V gene (reference sequence). The CDR3 has 17 residues. The CDR3 sequence: CASSVRPGQGSTDTQYF. In DNA, the CDR3 is TGTGCCAGTAGTGTCCGGCCGGGACAGGGGTCCACAGATACGCAGTATTTT.

The chain carries TRBV27 and TRBJ2-2; weak D call: TRBD2 (7 bases). V was cut by 3 bases and J by 2 bases, with 10 bases left in between. CDR3 length: 15 amino acids. Per germline, CDR1 MNHEY and CDR2 SMNVEV (reference sequence). The CDR3 DNA sequence: TGTGCCAGCAGTTTGTGGGGGGGCAACACCGGGGAGCTGTTTTTT. Amino acid sequence: CASSLWGGNTGELFF.

The rearrangement links TRBV9 to TRBJ2-7; D may be TRBD1 or TRBD2 (5 bases each). The CDR3 is 14 amino acids. V was shortened by 5 bases and J by 2 bases, with 14 bases between the two germline ends. Per germline, CDR1 SGDLS and CDR2 YYNGEE. In DNA form, the CDR3 reads TGTGCCAGCAGTGGGGACCCCACAGCCTACGAGCAGTACTTC. Residues: CASSGDPTAYEQYF.

This rearrangement joins TRBV29-1 to TRBJ1-5, with D possibly being TRBD1 (6 bases). Germline V gene data show CDR1 as SQVTM and CDR2 as ANQGSEA. The CDR3 is made up of 15 amino acids. V was clipped by 7 bases and J by 3 bases, with 19 bases between them. This CDR3 is CSAILPDRYNQPQHF. CDR3 nucleotide sequence: TGCAGCGCAATCCTACCCGACAGGTACAATCAGCCCCAGCATTTT.

The rearrangement joins TRBV13 to TRBJ2-3; TRBD2 matches 9 bases. The CDR3 extends over 21 amino acids. The trim removed 3 bases at V and 5 bases at J, leaving 24 bases unmatched. CDR1 and CDR2 from the germline V gene are PRHDT and FYEKMQ (reference sequence). CDR3: CASSFLGGIAGDEGPEDTQYF. The DNA of the CDR3 is TGTGCCAGCAGCTTCCTCGGGGGAATAGCGGGAGATGAAGGGCCGGAAGATACGCAGTATTTT. Full variable domain (rest looked up from reference TRBV13 and TRBJ2-3): AAGVIQSPRHLIKEKRETATLKCYPIPRHDTVYWYQQGPGQDPQFLISFYEKMQSDKGSIPDRFSAQQFSDYHSELNMSSLELGDSALYFCASSFLGGIAGDEGPEDTQYFGPGTRLTVL.

The chain joins TRBV28 to TRBJ2-1; D remains unclear. V lost 3 bases, J lost 3 bases, and 15 bases lay in between. Germline-derived CDR1 and CDR2 are MDHEN and SYDVKM. The CDR3 totals 16 residues. The CDR3 nucleotides are TGTGCCAGCAGTTTGGTGGGTGCTAGTTACTACAATGAGCAGTTCTTC. Amino acids: CASSLVGASYYNEQFF.

J is TRBJ1-2 and V is TRBV5-6, with no clear D. The CDR3 is made up of 14 amino acids. Germline lookup yields CDR1 SGHDT and CDR2 YYEEEE. The V and J ends lost 0 bases and 4 bases respectively, with 10 bases between them. Here the CDR3 reads CASSLDGYIYGYTF. The CDR3 nucleotides read TGTGCCAGCAGCTTGGACGGTTATATCTATGGCTACACCTTC.

V gene TRBV5-1 combines with J gene TRBJ2-7; 8 bases match TRBD2. The V gene end was trimmed by 4 bases and the J gene end by 4 bases; junction bases not matched to a gene: 4. Germline V lookup: CDR1 SGHRS, CDR2 YFSETQ. The CDR3 consists of 13 residues. The CDR3 spells CASSPGGPYEQYF. CDR3 sequence (DNA): TGCGCCAGCAGCCCGGGAGGGCCGTACGAGCAGTACTTC.

The genes are TRBV4-1 and TRBJ2-4; 8 nucleotides agree with TRBD2. The germline CDR1 and CDR2 sequences are MGHRA and YSYEKL. V lost 1 base to trimming and J lost 5 bases; unmatched junction nucleotides: 4. This CDR3 spans 15 amino acids. CDR3 nucleotides: TGCGCCAGCAGCCAAGTGGGACTAGGCGAAAACATTCAGTACTTC. It translates to CASSQVGLGENIQYF.

This chain connects TRBV4-1 to TRBJ2-1; possible D gene TRBD2, 5 bases. Germline-derived CDR1 and CDR2 are MGHRA and YSYEKL. With 1 base removed from V and 7 bases from J, the gap between germline ends came to 20 bases. This CDR3 is 17 amino acids long. CDR3 DNA: TGCGCCAGCAGCCAAGTCCGAGCGGCTCCTCTTGGGAATGAGCAGTTCTTC. Translating it yields CASSQVRAAPLGNEQFF.

The rearrangement uses TRBV25-1 and TRBJ1-5; no firm D call. Trimming took off 2 bases at V and 5 bases at J, with 4 bases between the two ends. The CDR3 is made up of 12 amino acids. CDR1 and CDR2 (germline): MGHDK, SYGVNS. The CDR3 is CASSEGYQPQHF. The CDR3 DNA is TGTGCCAGCAGTGAAGGGTATCAGCCCCAGCATTTT.

The J gene is TRBJ2-3, the V gene TRBV3-1 (or the pseudogene TRBV3-2); D is unresolved. The CDR3 has 15 amino acids. Germline V gene sequence: CDR1 LGHDT, CDR2 YNNKEL (reference sequence). V was shortened by 6 bases and J by 1 base, with 14 bases between the two germline ends. The CDR3 DNA reads TGTGCCAGCAGAAGAAGCGCAACCGGCACAGATACGCAGTATTTT. This sequence encodes CASRRSATGTDTQYF.

The V and J genes are TRBV7-9 and TRBJ2-7; 7 nucleotides align to TRBD2. The trim removed 4 bases at V and 5 bases at J, leaving 17 bases unmatched. The CDR3 loop spans 17 amino acids. Per germline, CDR1 SEHNR and CDR2 FQNEAQ (reference sequence). In nucleotides, the CDR3 is TGTGCCAGCAGCTCTACGGGTACACAGCGGGGCAAGGACGAGCAGTACTTC. Translating gives CASSSTGTQRGKDEQYF.